This TCR beta chain was obtained from a study of monozygotic twins with inflammatory bowel disease. Study-wide results and limits: Heterogeneous immunosuppressive treatment regimens may have introduced variability into patient repertoires.

TCRdb re-called the 5' RACE reads, yielding one record per CDR3 amino acid sequence without DNA. The sample totals over 110,000 distinct CDR3 sequences. Germline CDR1 reads SGHVS; CDR2 reads FQNEAQ. The CDR3 consists of 15 residues. Concerning this clonotype itself: Its antigen is not known.

The specimen sequenced was blood. This clonotype originated in a human donor with ulcerative colitis or Crohn's disease, or a healthy co-twin of an affected twin (not recorded which). V is TRBV7-8 and J is TRBJ1-5. CDR3 in amino acids: CASSLRRDSNQPQHF.